This passage covers 15 T cell receptor beta chains from one sample sequenced in a study of beta chain features in type 1 diabetes. Expressed TCRB transcripts were sequenced, since all the RNA that had been isolated was reverse transcribed. Sequencing used immunoSEQ multiplex PCR; TCRdb keeps in-frame clones, though not all of them. The sample has a few hundred thousand clones; about 14% are singletons. Sequenced sample: naive CD4+ T cells from blood. Receptors were obtained from a woman between 18 and 29 years old in good health.

In this sample, this clone turned up a few times. The CDR3 region is CASSRGQLNTEAFF. In nucleotides, the CDR3 is TGTGCCAGCTCACGCGGACAGTTGAACACTGAAGCTTTCTTT. The chain joins TRBV18 to TRBJ1-1; a weak D match, TRBD1 (6 bases). The V end was cut by 4 bases, the J end by 0 bases, with 9 bases between. The CDR3 loop spans 14 amino acids. Germline values: CDR1 KGHSH, CDR2 LQKENI. The full variable domain, rest sourced from reference TRBV18 and TRBJ1-1, is NAGVMQNPRHLVRRRGQEARLRCSPMKGHSHVYWYRQLPEEGLKFMVYLQKENIIDESGMPKERFSAEFPKEGPSILRIQQVVRGDSAAYFCASSRGQLNTEAFFGQGTRLTVV.

The chain combines TRBV6-5 with TRBJ2-4; 9 bases agree with TRBD1. Trimming cost V 6 bases and J 8 bases; bases outside gene matches: 5. From germline, CDR1 is MNHEY and CDR2 SVGAGI. The length of the CDR3 is 13 residues. DNA for the CDR3: TGTGCCAGCAGGACAGGGGGGGGTCACATTCAGTACTTC. This codes for CASRTGGGHIQYF.

The rearrangement links TRBV30 to TRBJ1-2; a weak D match, TRBD1 (5 bases). The CDR3 has 15 amino acids. Trimming took 2 bases from V and 0 from J, leaving 13 bases between them. The germline V gene has CDR1 GTSNPN and CDR2 SVGIG (reference sequence). The CDR3 DNA reads TGTGCCTGGAGTCCACGACAGCGTTCTAACTATGGCTACACCTTC. As protein: CAWSPRQRSNYGYTF.

V and J are TRBV4-1 and TRBJ1-5; TRBD1 matches 9 bases. There are 17 residues in the CDR3. From germline, CDR1 is MGHRA and CDR2 YSYEKL. Trimming removed 0 bases from V and 7 bases from J; junction bases left unmatched: 10. The CDR3 sequence: CASSQDPPGQGSQPQHF. CDR3 DNA: TGCGCCAGCAGCCAAGATCCCCCGGGACAGGGTAGCCAGCCCCAGCATTTT.

Turning to this clone: The same CDR3 can be traced to other DNA sequences in this sample. This chain connects TRBV29-1 to TRBJ1-1; the D gene is possibly TRBD1 (6 bases). Trimming shortened V by 4 bases and J by 0 bases, and 9 bases separated the two germline ends. This CDR3 contains 13 residues. CDR1 SQVTM and CDR2 ANQGSEA come from the germline V gene. Written as DNA, the CDR3 is TGCAGCGTTGCTGGACAGCTGAACACTGAAGCTTTCTTT. This encodes CSVAGQLNTEAFF.

The chain uses TRBV19 and TRBJ1-1; D might be TRBD1 (6 bases). The ends were cut back, 8 bases at V and 0 bases at J, with 10 bases in the middle. Looked up from germline, CDR1 is LNHDA and CDR2 is SQIVND (reference sequence). The length of the CDR3 is 13 residues. The chain's CDR3 is CASVRQVNTEAFF. DNA of the CDR3: TGTGCCAGTGTCCGACAGGTGAACACTGAAGCTTTCTTT.

This clone was recorded a few times. The chain joins TRBV5-4 to TRBJ1-1, with unresolved D. CDR1 and CDR2 from the germline V gene are SGHNT and YYREEE (reference sequence). V lost 3 bases, J lost 1 base, and 13 bases lay in between. This CDR3 is built from 15 residues. CDR3 DNA sequence: TGTGCCAGCAGCTCCCAGAGTCGGGGGAACACTGAAGCTTTCTTT. Encoded protein: CASSSQSRGNTEAFF. Full variable domain (rest looked up from reference TRBV5-4 and TRBJ1-1): ETGVTQSPTHLIKTRGQQVTLRCSSQSGHNTVSWYQQALGQGPQFIFQYYREEENGRGNFPPRFSGLQFPNYSSELNVNALELDDSALYLCASSSQSRGNTEAFFGQGTRLTVV.

The CDR3 spells CATSRVGESEAFF. In nucleotides, the CDR3 is TGTGCCACCAGCAGAGTTGGAGAGTCTGAAGCTTTCTTT. This chain links TRBV15 with TRBJ1-1; D ambiguous. With 1 base removed from V and 6 bases from J, the gap between germline ends came to 9 bases. This CDR3 contains 13 residues. Germline V gene sequence: CDR1 LNHNV, CDR2 YYDKDF (reference sequence).

The chain couples TRBV2 to TRBJ2-3, with 8 bases fitting TRBD2. The CDR3 sequence is 13 residues long. The germline V gene encodes CDR1 SNHLY and CDR2 FYNNEI. V shed 10 bases, J shed 4 bases, and the junction held 7 bases outside the gene matches. CDR3 region: CATHFGGADTQYF. The CDR3 DNA sequence: TGTGCCACCCATTTCGGGGGGGCAGATACGCAGTATTTT.

This rearrangement joins TRBV19 to TRBJ1-5, with 9 bases fitting TRBD1. J gave up 2 bases and V 6 bases, and 2 bases lay outside the gene matches. The germline V gene has CDR1 LNHDA and CDR2 SQIVND (reference sequence). The CDR3 is 14 amino acids. CDR3 region: CASSRDRGNQPQHF. The CDR3 region has the DNA TGTGCCAGTAGCCGGGACAGGGGCAATCAGCCCCAGCATTTT.

In this sample, this clone turned up a few times. Written as DNA, the CDR3 is TGTGCCAGCAGGGTGGGTGGAGGGTCCTACGAGCAGTACTTC. It specifies CASRVGGGSYEQYF. The gene calls are TRBV6-5 and TRBJ2-7; D is perhaps TRBD2 (6 bases). Trimming took 6 bases from V and 1 from J, leaving 13 bases between them. The length of the CDR3 is 14 residues. Germline lookup yields CDR1 MNHEY and CDR2 SVGAGI.

This clone was seen only a few times. The chain is built from TRBV6-4 and TRBJ1-2; D is possibly TRBD1 (6 bases). The V gene's germline CDR1 is MRHNA and CDR2 SNTAGT. The V gene lost 6 bases and the J gene lost 4 bases, with 15 bases spanning the gap. This CDR3 contains 14 residues. The CDR3 DNA follows: TGTGCCAGCAGCAGGGACACCGGATCCTATGGCTACACCTTC. It encodes CASSRDTGSYGYTF.

The chain uses TRBV4-2 and TRBJ2-7; D is perhaps TRBD2 (5 bases). CDR1 is LGHNA, CDR2 YNFKEQ, per germline. Trimming shortened V by 6 bases and J by 3 bases, and 18 bases separated the two germline ends. There are 15 residues in the CDR3. CDR3 nucleotide sequence: TGTGCCAGCAGTCGGTACTGGACGGGAAACTACGAGCAGTACTTC. It encodes CASSRYWTGNYEQYF.

This rearrangement joins TRBV30 to TRBJ2-1; tentatively, D is TRBD2 (6 bases). Trimming shortened V by 2 bases and J by 4 bases, and 12 bases separated the two germline ends. Germline V CDR1 and CDR2: GTSNPN, SVGIG (reference sequence). The CDR3 is 14 amino acids. In DNA, the CDR3 is TGTGCCTGGAGTACGGGAGTAGGTTACAATGAGCAGTTCTTC. Translated, it gives CAWSTGVGYNEQFF.

This clone was seen a handful of times. Here the CDR3 DNA reads TGTGCCAGCTCACCACCTACCGGGACAGGGTCCCACAATGAGCAGTTCTTC. This encodes CASSPPTGTGSHNEQFF. V is TRBV18 and J is TRBJ2-1; 9 nucleotides agree with TRBD1. Germline CDR1 reads KGHSH; CDR2 reads LQKENI. This CDR3 comprises 17 residues. Unmatched junction bases numbered 8, after V lost 0 bases and J lost 5 bases.